The source of this T cell receptor (beta chain) is a study of T-cell reconstitution after alpha-beta-depleted transplantation in children. A TCRbeta library incorporating unique molecular identifiers was prepared. One entry per CDR3 protein, called by TCRdb with MiXCR from the PCR reads. The sample yields 150,000 to 200,000 distinct CDR3 sequences, roughly 15% seen once. J gave up 1 base and V 1 base, and 3 bases lay outside the gene matches. The CDR3 has 15 residues. This clonotype was seen ten or more times. The TCR originated in a human donor who donated a stem cell graft to a child with acute lymphoblastic leukemia. The sample was PBMCs from the stem cell graft donor, taken from the stem cell graft. The chain uses TRBV12-3 or TRBV12-4 and TRBJ1-1, with 7 bases that match TRBD1. This CDR3 reads CASSLGQGRNTEAFF. For the CDR3, the DNA is TGTGCCAGCAGTTTAGGACAGGGTAGGAACACTGAAGCTTTCTTT.